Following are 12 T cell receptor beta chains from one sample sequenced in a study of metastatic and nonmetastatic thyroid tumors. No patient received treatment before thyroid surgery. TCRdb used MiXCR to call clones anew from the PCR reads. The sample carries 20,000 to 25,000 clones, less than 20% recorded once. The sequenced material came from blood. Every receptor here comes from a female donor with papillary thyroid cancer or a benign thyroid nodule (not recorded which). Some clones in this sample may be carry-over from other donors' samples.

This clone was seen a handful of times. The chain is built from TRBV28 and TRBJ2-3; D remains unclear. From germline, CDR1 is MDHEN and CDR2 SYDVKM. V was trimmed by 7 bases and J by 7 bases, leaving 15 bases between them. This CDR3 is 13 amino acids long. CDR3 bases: TGTGCCAGCACCGGTCCCAGACCATATACGCAGTATTTT. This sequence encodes CASTGPRPYTQYF.

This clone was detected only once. The CDR3 here is CSASGGLYNEQFF. CDR3 coding DNA: TGCAGTGCCTCGGGGGGGCTCTACAATGAGCAGTTCTTC. The V gene is TRBV20-1, the J gene TRBJ2-1; TRBD2 matches at 8 bases. The germline CDR1 and CDR2 sequences are DFQATT and SNEGSKA (reference sequence). The CDR3 has 13 residues. V dropped 6 bases and J dropped 3; count of bases not matched to a gene: 4.

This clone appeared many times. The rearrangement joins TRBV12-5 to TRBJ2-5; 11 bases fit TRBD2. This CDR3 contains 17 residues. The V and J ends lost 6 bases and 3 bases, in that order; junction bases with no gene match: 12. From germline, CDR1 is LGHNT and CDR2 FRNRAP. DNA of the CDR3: TGTGCTAGTGGCCAACCTCAGACTAGCGGGGACAAAGAGACCCAGTACTTC. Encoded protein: CASGQPQTSGDKETQYF.

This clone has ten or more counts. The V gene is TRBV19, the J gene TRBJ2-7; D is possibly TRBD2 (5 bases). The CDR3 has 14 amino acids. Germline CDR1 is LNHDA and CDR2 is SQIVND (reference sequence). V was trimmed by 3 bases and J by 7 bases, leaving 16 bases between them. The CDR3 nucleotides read TGTGCCAGTAGTATGTTCGGCGGGCAGCGTGAGCAGTACTTC. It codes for CASSMFGGQREQYF.

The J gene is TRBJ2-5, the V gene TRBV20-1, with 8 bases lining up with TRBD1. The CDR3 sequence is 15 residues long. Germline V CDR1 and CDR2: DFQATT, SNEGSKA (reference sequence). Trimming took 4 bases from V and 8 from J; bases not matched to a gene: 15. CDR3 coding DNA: TGCAGTGCTAATCCTTCAGGGGGCTTGGGAGATACCCAGTACTTC. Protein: CSANPSGGLGDTQYF.

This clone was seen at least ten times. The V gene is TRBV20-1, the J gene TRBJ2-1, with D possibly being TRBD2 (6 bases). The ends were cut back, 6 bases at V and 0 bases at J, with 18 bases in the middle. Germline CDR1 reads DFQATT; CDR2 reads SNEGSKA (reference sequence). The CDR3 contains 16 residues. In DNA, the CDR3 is TGCAGTGCGAAGGGACTGGGGATTAGCTCCTACAATGAGCAGTTCTTC. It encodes CSAKGLGISSYNEQFF.

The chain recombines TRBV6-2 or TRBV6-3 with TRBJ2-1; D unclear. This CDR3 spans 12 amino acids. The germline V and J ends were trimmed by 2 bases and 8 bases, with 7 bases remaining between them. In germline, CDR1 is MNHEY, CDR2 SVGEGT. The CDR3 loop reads CASSYENYEQFF. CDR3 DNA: TGTGCCAGCAGTTACGAAAACTATGAGCAGTTCTTC.

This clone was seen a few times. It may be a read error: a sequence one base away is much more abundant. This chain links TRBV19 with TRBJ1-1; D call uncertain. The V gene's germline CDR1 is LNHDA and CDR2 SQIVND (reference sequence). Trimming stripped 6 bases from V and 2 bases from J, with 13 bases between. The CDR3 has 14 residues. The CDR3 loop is CASSRRCLNTEAFF. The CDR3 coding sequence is TGTGCCAGTAGCCGAAGGTGTCTCAACACTGAAGCTTTCTTT.

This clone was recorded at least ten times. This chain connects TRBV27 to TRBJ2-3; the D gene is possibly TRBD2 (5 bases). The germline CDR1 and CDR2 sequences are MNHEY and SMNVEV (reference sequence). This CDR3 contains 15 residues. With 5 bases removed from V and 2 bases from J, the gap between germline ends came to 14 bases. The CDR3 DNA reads TGTGCCAGCAGTCCAATAGCGCGAATCACAGATACGCAGTATTTT. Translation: CASSPIARITDTQYF.

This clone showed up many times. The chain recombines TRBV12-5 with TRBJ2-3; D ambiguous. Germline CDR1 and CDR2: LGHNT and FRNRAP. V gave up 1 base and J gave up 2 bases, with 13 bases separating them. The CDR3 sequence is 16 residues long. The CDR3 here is CASGLGRTAHTDTQYF. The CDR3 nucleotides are TGTGCTAGTGGTTTGGGAAGGACCGCACACACAGATACGCAGTATTTT.

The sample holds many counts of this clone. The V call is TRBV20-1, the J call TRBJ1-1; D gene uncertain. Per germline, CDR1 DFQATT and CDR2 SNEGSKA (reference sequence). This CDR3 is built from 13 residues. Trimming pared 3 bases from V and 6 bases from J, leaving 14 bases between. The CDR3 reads CSASRTLLAEAFF. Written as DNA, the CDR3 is TGCAGTGCTAGTCGAACGCTGCTCGCTGAAGCTTTCTTT.

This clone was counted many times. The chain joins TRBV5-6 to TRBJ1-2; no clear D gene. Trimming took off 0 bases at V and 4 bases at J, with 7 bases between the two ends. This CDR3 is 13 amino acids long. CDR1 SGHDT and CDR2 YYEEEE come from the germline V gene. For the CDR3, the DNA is TGTGCCAGCAGCTTGGAAGGGCTCTATGGCTACACCTTC. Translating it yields CASSLEGLYGYTF.